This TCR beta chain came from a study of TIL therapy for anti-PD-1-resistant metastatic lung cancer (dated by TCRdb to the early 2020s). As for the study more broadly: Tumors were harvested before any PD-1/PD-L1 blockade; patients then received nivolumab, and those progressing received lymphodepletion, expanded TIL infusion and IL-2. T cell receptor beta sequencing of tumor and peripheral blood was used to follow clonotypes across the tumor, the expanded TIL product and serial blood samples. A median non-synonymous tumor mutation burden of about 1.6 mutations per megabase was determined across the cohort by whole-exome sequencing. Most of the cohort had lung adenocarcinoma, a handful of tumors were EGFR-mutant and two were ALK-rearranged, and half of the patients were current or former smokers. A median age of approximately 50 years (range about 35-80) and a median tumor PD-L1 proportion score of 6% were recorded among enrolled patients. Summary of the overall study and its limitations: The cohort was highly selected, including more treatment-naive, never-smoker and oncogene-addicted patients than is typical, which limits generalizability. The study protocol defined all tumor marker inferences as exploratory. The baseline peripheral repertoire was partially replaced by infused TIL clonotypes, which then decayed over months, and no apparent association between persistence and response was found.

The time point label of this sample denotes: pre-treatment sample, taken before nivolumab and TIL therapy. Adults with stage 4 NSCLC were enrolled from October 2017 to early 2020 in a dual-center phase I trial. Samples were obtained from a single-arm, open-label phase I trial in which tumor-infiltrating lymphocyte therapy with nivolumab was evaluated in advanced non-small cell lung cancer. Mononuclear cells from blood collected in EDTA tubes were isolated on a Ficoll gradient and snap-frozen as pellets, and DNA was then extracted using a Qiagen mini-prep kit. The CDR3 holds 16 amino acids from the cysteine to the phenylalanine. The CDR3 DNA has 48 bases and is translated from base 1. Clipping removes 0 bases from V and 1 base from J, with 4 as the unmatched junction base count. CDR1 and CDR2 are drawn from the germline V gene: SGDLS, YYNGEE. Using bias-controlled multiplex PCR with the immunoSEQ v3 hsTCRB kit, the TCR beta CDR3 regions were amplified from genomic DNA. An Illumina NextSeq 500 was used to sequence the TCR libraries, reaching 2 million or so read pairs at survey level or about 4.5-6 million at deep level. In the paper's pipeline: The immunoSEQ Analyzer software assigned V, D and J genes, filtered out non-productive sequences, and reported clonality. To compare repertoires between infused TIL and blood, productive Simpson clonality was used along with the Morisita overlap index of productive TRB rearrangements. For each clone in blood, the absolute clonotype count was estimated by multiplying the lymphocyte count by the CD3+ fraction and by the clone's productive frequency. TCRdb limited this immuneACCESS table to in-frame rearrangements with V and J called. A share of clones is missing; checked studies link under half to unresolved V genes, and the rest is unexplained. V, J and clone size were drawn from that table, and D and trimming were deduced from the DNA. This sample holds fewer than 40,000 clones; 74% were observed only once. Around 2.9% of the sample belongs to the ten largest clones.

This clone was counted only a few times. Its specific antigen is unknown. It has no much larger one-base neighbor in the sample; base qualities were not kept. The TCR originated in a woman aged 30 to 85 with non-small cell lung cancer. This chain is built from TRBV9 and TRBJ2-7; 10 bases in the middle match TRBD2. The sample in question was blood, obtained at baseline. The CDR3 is CASSVASGSLSYEQYF. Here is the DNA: TGTGCCAGCAGCGTAGCTAGCGGGAGTCTGTCCTACGAGCAGTACTTC.